The rows below give T cell receptor beta chains drawn from one sample of a study of post-analysis software for immune sequencing data. TCRdb redid the calling of the PCR reads with MiXCR, one entry per CDR3 protein. Altogether some 890,000 distinct CDR3 sequences are present, about 53% being singletons, with the ten largest covering approximately 4.5%. Sequencing was carried out using blood. Receptors originate from a girl aged 5 to 17 with multiple sclerosis. CDR3s include the opening cysteine and the closing phenylalanine or tryptophan. D genes are given only for firm matches. Not all rows give a size; the values are once, few, many and, for expanded clones, a class.

V gene: TRBV2
clone size: NA
J gene: TRBJ2-1
D gene: NA
CDR3 protein: CASGGAESVGSYNEQFF
CDR3 DNA: TGTGCCAGCGGTGGGGCTGAGAGCGTAGGCTCCTACAATGAGCAGTTCTTC

V gene: TRBV29-1
clone size: few
J gene: TRBJ2-5
D gene: NA
CDR3 protein: CSVRETSQETQYF
CDR3 DNA: TGCAGCGTTCGTGAGACAAGTCAAGAGACCCAGTACTTC

V gene: TRBV15
clone size: few
J gene: TRBJ1-2
D gene: NA
CDR3 protein: CATSSRDGGQNPYGYTF
CDR3 DNA: TGTGCCACCAGCAGCCGGGACGGCGGCCAGAATCCTTATGGCTACACCTTC

V gene: TRBV29-1
clone size: NA
J gene: TRBJ2-1
D gene: TRBD2
CDR3 protein: CSAIKRLAGGPGNEQFF
CDR3 DNA: TGCAGCGCCATAAAACGACTAGCGGGAGGGCCGGGGAATGAGCAGTTCTTC

V gene: TRBV5-1
clone size: few
J gene: TRBJ1-2
D gene: NA
CDR3 protein: CASSHPVGRGYTF
CDR3 DNA: TGCGCCAGCAGCCATCCGGTGGGGCGCGGCTACACCTTC

V gene: TRBV29-1
clone size: few
J gene: TRBJ2-3
D gene: TRBD2
CDR3 protein: CSVDPSPGGPSDTQYF
CDR3 DNA: TGCAGCGTTGACCCCAGTCCGGGGGGGCCGTCAGATACGCAGTATTTT

V gene: TRBV25-1
clone size: NA
J gene: TRBJ2-7
D gene: TRBD1
CDR3 protein: CASSEGTGVYEQYF
CDR3 DNA: TGTGCCAGCAGTGAGGGGACAGGGGTCTACGAGCAGTACTTC

V gene: TRBV29-1
clone size: once
J gene: TRBJ1-1
D gene: NA
CDR3 protein: CSVDRRQRTEAFF
CDR3 DNA: TGCAGCGTTGACCGAAGACAGAGGACTGAAGCTTTCTTT

V gene: TRBV16
clone size: NA
J gene: TRBJ2-4
D gene: NA
CDR3 protein: CASSQNMRGSIQYF
CDR3 DNA: TGTGCCAGCAGCCAGAATATGAGGGGAAGCATTCAGTACTTC

V gene: TRBV29-1
clone size: few
J gene: TRBJ2-5
D gene: NA
CDR3 protein: CSVGYWPLQETQYF
CDR3 DNA: TGCAGCGTTGGGTATTGGCCTCTCCAAGAGACCCAGTACTTC

V gene: TRBV3-1
clone size: few
J gene: TRBJ2-1
D gene: TRBD2
CDR3 protein: CASSQGTSGGLPEQFF
CDR3 DNA: TGTGCCAGCAGCCAAGGGACTAGCGGGGGGCTCCCTGAGCAGTTCTTC

V gene: TRBV12-3/TRBV12-4
clone size: many
J gene: TRBJ2-1
D gene: NA
CDR3 protein: CASSFNNEQFF
CDR3 DNA: TGTGCCAGCAGTTTTAACAATGAGCAGTTCTTC

V gene: TRBV15
clone size: NA
J gene: TRBJ2-3
D gene: TRBD1
CDR3 protein: CATSRGDRGRDTQYF
CDR3 DNA: TGTGCCACCAGCAGGGGGGACAGGGGTAGAGATACGCAGTATTTT

V gene: TRBV7-6
clone size: NA
J gene: TRBJ2-7
D gene: TRBD2
CDR3 protein: CASSLVTSGRAVTPYEQYF
CDR3 DNA: TGTGCCAGCAGCTTAGTGACTAGCGGGAGGGCCGTTACTCCCTACGAGCAGTACTTC

V gene: TRBV10-3
clone size: NA
J gene: TRBJ2-3
D gene: TRBD2
CDR3 protein: CAISRLAKDTQYF
CDR3 DNA: TGTGCCATCAGCCGACTAGCTAAGGATACGCAGTATTTT

V gene: TRBV18
clone size: NA
J gene: TRBJ2-7
D gene: TRBD1
CDR3 protein: CASSRDRASYEQYF
CDR3 DNA: TGTGCCAGCTCACGAGACAGGGCCTCCTACGAGCAGTACTTC

V gene: TRBV15
clone size: NA
J gene: TRBJ2-5
D gene: NA
CDR3 protein: CATSKRDGVQETQYF
CDR3 DNA: TGTGCCACCAGCAAAAGGGACGGAGTTCAAGAGACCCAGTACTTC

V gene: TRBV9
clone size: few
J gene: TRBJ2-3
D gene: TRBD2
CDR3 protein: CASSVMGGPTDTQYF
CDR3 DNA: TGTGCCAGCAGCGTGATGGGAGGGCCAACAGATACGCAGTATTTT

V gene: TRBV4-1
clone size: few
J gene: TRBJ2-1
D gene: TRBD2
CDR3 protein: CASSPGLAGGTYNEQFF
CDR3 DNA: TGCGCCAGCTCCCCGGGACTAGCGGGGGGGACCTACAATGAGCAGTTCTTC

V gene: TRBV5-1
clone size: NA
J gene: TRBJ2-7
D gene: TRBD1
CDR3 protein: CASTRDRVSYEQYF
CDR3 DNA: TGCGCCAGTACCCGGGACAGGGTTTCCTACGAGCAGTACTTC

V gene: TRBV2
clone size: few
J gene: TRBJ2-5
D gene: NA
CDR3 protein: CASSEARFDSRETQYF
CDR3 DNA: TGTGCCAGCAGTGAAGCGCGGTTCGACAGTCGAGAGACCCAGTACTTC

V gene: TRBV5-1
clone size: NA
J gene: TRBJ2-5
D gene: NA
CDR3 protein: CASSSWVLETQYF
CDR3 DNA: TGCGCCAGCTCTTCTTGGGTTCTAGAGACCCAGTACTTC

V gene: TRBV6-4
clone size: NA
J gene: TRBJ1-2
D gene: NA
CDR3 protein: CASSPTVGPDLYGYTF
CDR3 DNA: TGTGCCAGCAGTCCGACAGTAGGCCCCGATCTCTATGGCTACACCTTC

V gene: TRBV24-1
clone size: NA
J gene: TRBJ2-1
D gene: TRBD2
CDR3 protein: CATRQLGLENNEQFF
CDR3 DNA: TGTGCCACCCGTCAATTGGGACTAGAAAACAATGAGCAGTTCTTC

V gene: TRBV5-1
clone size: NA
J gene: TRBJ1-2
D gene: NA
CDR3 protein: CASSPSGEPNYGYTF
CDR3 DNA: TGCGCCAGCAGCCCATCTGGTGAGCCTAACTATGGCTACACCTTC

V gene: TRBV27
clone size: NA
J gene: TRBJ2-5
D gene: NA
CDR3 protein: CASSSGPSREQYF
CDR3 DNA: TGTGCCAGCAGTTCAGGGCCCTCTAGGGAGCAGTACTTC

V gene: TRBV6-1
clone size: NA
J gene: TRBJ2-5
D gene: TRBD2
CDR3 protein: CASSAFTSGSETQYF
CDR3 DNA: TGTGCCAGCAGTGCGTTTACTAGCGGGAGCGAGACCCAGTACTTC

V gene: TRBV29-1
clone size: few
J gene: TRBJ2-6
D gene: NA
CDR3 protein: CSVERVGSSGANVLTF
CDR3 DNA: TGCAGCGTTGAGAGGGTCGGAAGCTCTGGGGCCAACGTCCTGACTTTC

V gene: TRBV7-8
clone size: few
J gene: TRBJ2-3
D gene: TRBD2
CDR3 protein: CASSSRTSGSFRGTDTQYF
CDR3 DNA: TGTGCCAGCAGCTCTCGGACTAGCGGGAGCTTTAGGGGCACAGATACGCAGTATTTT

V gene: TRBV19
clone size: NA
J gene: TRBJ2-1
D gene: NA
CDR3 protein: CASSIWRGGAREQFF
CDR3 DNA: TGTGCCAGTAGTATATGGCGTGGGGGGGCAAGGGAGCAGTTCTTC